The source of this T cell receptor beta chain is a study of high-grade serous ovarian cancer treatment subgroups. Tumor tissue was taken before any definitive surgery or chemotherapy was given. Comments on this clone: Its specificity is not known.

Findings and caveats of the study: Tumors within one patient showed repertoire similarity of roughly 0.11 to 0.8.

Germline CDR1 and CDR2: KGHSH and LQKENI. CDR3 length equals 15 residues. V was pared by 0 bases and J by 7 bases, with 4 bases of the junction left unmatched. Sequencing used immunoSEQ multiplex PCR; TCRdb keeps in-frame clones, though not all of them. The sample lists 18,000 or so clones; 75% were seen once. This TCR derives from a human donor with high-grade serous ovarian cancer. The J gene is TRBJ2-1, the V gene TRBV18, with 9 bases aligning to TRBD2. Sequencing was performed on tumor tissue. The CDR3 sequence is CASSPPGGRENEQFF. DNA of the CDR3: TGTGCCAGCTCACCACCGGGCGGGAGGGAGAATGAGCAGTTCTTC.